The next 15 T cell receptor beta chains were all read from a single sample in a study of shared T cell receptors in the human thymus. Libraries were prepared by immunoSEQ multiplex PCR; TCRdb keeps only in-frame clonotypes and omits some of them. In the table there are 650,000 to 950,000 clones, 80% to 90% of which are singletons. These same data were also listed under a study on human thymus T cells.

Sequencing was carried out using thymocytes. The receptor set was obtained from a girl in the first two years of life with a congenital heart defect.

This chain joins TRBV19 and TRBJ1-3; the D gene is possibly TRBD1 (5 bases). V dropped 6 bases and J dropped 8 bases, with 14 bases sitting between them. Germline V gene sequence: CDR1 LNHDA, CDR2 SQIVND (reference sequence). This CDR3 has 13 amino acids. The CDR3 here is CASRKGQAYTIYF. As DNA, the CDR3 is TGTGCCAGTAGGAAGGGGCAGGCGTACACCATATATTTT.

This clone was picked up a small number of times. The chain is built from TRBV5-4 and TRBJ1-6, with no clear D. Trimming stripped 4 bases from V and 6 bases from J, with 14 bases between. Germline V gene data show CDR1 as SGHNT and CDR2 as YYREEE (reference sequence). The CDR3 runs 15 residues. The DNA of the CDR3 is TGTGCCAGCAGCCTACGGGTCCCGGGTAATTCACCCCTCCACTTT. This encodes CASSLRVPGNSPLHF.

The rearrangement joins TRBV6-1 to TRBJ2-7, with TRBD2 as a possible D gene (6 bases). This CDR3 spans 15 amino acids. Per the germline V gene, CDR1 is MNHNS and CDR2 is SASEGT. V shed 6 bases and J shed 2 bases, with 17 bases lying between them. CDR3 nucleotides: TGTGCCAGCAGAAGTTTGGGGGGAGGCCCCTACGAGCAGTACTTC. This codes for CASRSLGGGPYEQYF.

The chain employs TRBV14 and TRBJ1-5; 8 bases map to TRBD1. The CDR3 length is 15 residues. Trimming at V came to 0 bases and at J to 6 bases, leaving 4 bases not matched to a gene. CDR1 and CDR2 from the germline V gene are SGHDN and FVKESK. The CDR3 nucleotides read TGTGCCAGCAGCCAAGACCAGGGGGCGGGTCAGCCCCAGCATTTT. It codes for CASSQDQGAGQPQHF.

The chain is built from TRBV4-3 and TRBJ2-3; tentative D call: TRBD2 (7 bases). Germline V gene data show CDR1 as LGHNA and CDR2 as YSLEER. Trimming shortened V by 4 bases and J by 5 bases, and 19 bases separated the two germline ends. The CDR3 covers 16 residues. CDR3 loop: CASSPKREGGGDTQYF. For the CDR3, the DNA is TGCGCCAGCAGCCCCAAGAGAGAGGGGGGGGGAGATACGCAGTATTTT.

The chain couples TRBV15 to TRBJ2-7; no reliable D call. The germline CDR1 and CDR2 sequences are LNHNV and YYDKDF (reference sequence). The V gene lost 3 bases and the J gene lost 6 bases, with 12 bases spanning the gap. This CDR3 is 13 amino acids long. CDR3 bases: TGTGCCACCAGCAGGGATCAAAGAGGCGAGCAGTACTTC. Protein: CATSRDQRGEQYF.

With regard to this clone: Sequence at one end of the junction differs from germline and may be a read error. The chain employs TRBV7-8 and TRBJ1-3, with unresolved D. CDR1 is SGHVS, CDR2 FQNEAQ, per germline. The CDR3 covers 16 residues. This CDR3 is CASSVAGREYGNTIYF. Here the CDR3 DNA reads TGTGCCAGCAGCGTAGCAGGTCGGGAGTACGGAAACACCATATATTTT.

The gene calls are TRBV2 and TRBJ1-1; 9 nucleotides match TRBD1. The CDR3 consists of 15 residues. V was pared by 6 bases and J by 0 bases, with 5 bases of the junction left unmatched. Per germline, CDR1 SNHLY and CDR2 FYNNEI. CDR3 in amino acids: CASRGQGILNTEAFF. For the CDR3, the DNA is TGTGCCAGCAGAGGACAGGGGATCCTGAACACTGAAGCTTTCTTT.

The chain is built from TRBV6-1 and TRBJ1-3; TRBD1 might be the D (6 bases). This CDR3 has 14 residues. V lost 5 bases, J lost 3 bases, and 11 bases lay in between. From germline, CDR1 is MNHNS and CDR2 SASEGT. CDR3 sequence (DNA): TGTGCCAGCAGTTCCCGGGACATTGGAAACACCATATATTTT. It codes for CASSSRDIGNTIYF.

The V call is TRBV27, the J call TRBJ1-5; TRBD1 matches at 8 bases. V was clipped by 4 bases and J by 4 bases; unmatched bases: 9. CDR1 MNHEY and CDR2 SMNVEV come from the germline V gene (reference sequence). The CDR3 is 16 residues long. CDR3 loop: CASSSTSDRVNQPQHF. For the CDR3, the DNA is TGTGCCAGCAGTTCGACTTCGGACAGGGTTAATCAGCCCCAGCATTTT.

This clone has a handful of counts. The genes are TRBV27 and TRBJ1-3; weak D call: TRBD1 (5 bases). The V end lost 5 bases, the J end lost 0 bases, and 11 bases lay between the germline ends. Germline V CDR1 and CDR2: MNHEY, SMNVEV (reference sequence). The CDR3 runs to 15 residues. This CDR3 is CASSMNRSSGNTIYF. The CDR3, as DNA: TGTGCCAGCAGTATGAACAGGAGCTCTGGAAACACCATATATTTT.

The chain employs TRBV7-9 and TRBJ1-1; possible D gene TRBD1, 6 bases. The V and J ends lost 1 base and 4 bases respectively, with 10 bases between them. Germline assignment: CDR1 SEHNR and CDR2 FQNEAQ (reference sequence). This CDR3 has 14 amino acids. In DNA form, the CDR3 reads TGTGCCAGCAGCTTAGAGGGGGGGACCACTGAAGCTTTCTTT. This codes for CASSLEGGTTEAFF. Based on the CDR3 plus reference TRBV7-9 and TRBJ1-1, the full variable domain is DTGVSQNPRHKITKRGQNVTFRCDPISEHNRLYWYRQTLGQGPEFLTYFQNEAQLEKSRLLSDRFSAERPKGSFSTLEIQRTEQGDSAMYLCASSLEGGTTEAFFGQGTRLTVV.

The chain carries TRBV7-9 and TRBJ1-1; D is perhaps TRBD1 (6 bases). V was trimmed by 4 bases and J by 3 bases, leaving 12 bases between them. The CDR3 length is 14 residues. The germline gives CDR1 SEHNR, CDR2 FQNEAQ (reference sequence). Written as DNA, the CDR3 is TGTGCCAGCAGCTCTCACCCAGGGGACACTGAAGCTTTCTTT. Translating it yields CASSSHPGDTEAFF.

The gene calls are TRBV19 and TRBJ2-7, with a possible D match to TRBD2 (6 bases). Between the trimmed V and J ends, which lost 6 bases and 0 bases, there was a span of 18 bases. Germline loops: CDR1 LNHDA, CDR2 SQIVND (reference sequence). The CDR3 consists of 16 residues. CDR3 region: CASSGLGLTFSYEQYF. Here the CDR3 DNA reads TGTGCCAGTAGCGGCCTGGGACTGACTTTCTCCTACGAGCAGTACTTC.

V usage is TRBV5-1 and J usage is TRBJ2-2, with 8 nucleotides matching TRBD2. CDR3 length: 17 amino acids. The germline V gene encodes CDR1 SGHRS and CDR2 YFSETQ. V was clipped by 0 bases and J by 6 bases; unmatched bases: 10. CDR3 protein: CASSLGPGGAFSGELFF. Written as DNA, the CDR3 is TGCGCCAGCAGCTTGGGACCCGGGGGGGCATTCTCCGGGGAGCTGTTTTTT.